These 27 T cell receptor beta chains originate from one sample sequenced in a study of PD-L1 blockade in urothelial cancer. TCRdb keeps only in-frame clones here, not all; method: immunoSEQ multiplex PCR. Of roughly 48,000 clones listed, approximately 84% are singletons. Sequencing used PBMCs, obtained around atezolizumab (anti-PD-L1) treatment. These receptors all come from a man aged 40-55 years with urothelial cancer.

The J gene is TRBJ2-1, the V gene TRBV11-2; D not resolved. CDR3 length: 14 residues. Trimming stripped 4 bases from V and 6 bases from J, with 13 bases between. The germline CDR1 and CDR2 sequences are SGHAT and FQNNGV. In DNA form, the CDR3 reads TGTGCCAGCAGCTCTTCCAGGCTTTTCAATGAGCAGTTCTTC. Its translation is CASSSSRLFNEQFF.

The chain employs TRBV5-4 and TRBJ2-2, with D perhaps matching TRBD1 (6 bases). V shed 2 bases and J shed 8 bases, with 10 bases lying between them. Germline V gene data show CDR1 as SGHNT and CDR2 as YYREEE (reference sequence). The CDR3 has 13 residues. The CDR3 region has the DNA TGTGCCAGCAGCTTAGGGGGACGAGGGGAGCTGTTTTTT. This sequence encodes CASSLGGRGELFF.

V is TRBV20-1 and J is TRBJ2-7, with D unresolved. V was shortened by 4 bases and J by 3 bases, with 4 bases between the two germline ends. The V gene's germline CDR1 is DFQATT and CDR2 SNEGSKA (reference sequence). This CDR3 spans 10 amino acids. The CDR3 loop is CSANSYEQYF. In nucleotides, the CDR3 is TGCAGTGCTAACAGCTACGAGCAGTACTTC.

V and J are TRBV6-6 and TRBJ2-7; weak D call: TRBD1 (6 bases). Germline-derived CDR1 and CDR2 are MNHNY and SVGAGI (reference sequence). V was cut by 0 bases and J by 10 bases, with 13 bases left in between. This CDR3 region has 13 residues. In nucleotides, the CDR3 is TGTGCCAGCAGTTACTCGGACAGCCTGGATCAGTACTTC. This encodes CASSYSDSLDQYF.

V usage is TRBV30 and J usage is TRBJ2-7; unclear D gene. This CDR3 has 11 residues. V shed 2 bases and J shed 6 bases, with 8 bases lying between them. Germline V gives CDR1 GTSNPN, CDR2 SVGIG (reference sequence). The CDR3 loop reads CAWSRESEQYF. The DNA of the CDR3 is TGTGCCTGGAGTCGAGAGTCCGAGCAGTACTTC. Variable domain in full (rest from reference TRBV30 and TRBJ2-7): SQTIHQWPATLVQPVGSPLSLECTVEGTSNPNLYWYRQAAGRGLQLLFYSVGIGQISSEVPQNLSASRPQDRQFILSSKKLLLSDSGFYLCAWSRESEQYFGPGTRLTVT.

The CDR3 sequence is CASSLADRGSSDTQYF. CDR3 bases: TGCGCCAGCAGCTTGGCGGACAGGGGTAGCTCAGATACGCAGTATTTT. This chain uses TRBV5-1 with TRBJ2-3; TRBD1 aligns across 9 bases. Germline CDR1 and CDR2: SGHRS and YFSETQ. This CDR3 is built from 16 residues. The ends lost 0 bases at V and 4 bases at J; junction bases unmatched: 6.

This chain uses TRBV6-5 with TRBJ1-1; 7 bases are a match to TRBD1. V was pared by 7 bases and J by 4 bases, with 9 bases of the junction left unmatched. The CDR3 contains 14 residues. Germline V gene data show CDR1 as MNHEY and CDR2 as SVGAGI. The CDR3 sequence is CASMRAGGITEAFF. As DNA, the CDR3 is TGTGCCAGCATGCGAGCAGGGGGTATCACTGAAGCTTTCTTT.

This chain joins TRBV29-1 and TRBJ2-7; the match to TRBD2 covers 12 bases. Germline V gene sequence: CDR1 SQVTM, CDR2 ANQGSEA. The V segment lost 6 bases and the J segment 0 bases; nucleotides outside the gene matches: 3. This CDR3 is 14 amino acids long. In DNA, the CDR3 is TGCAGCGTCCCTAGCGGGAGGGCCTCCTACGAGCAGTACTTC. Translating it yields CSVPSGRASYEQYF.

The J gene is TRBJ1-2, the V gene TRBV28; 8 bases line up with TRBD1. The CDR3 spans 16 residues. V lost 7 bases to trimming and J lost 3 bases; unmatched junction nucleotides: 13. CDR1 is MDHEN, CDR2 SYDVKM, per germline. CDR3 DNA: TGTGCCAGCAACAGCCCACTCGACAGGGGCTACTATGGCTACACCTTC. The encoded protein is CASNSPLDRGYYGYTF.

The chain links TRBV18 to TRBJ1-3; D uncertain. In germline, CDR1 is KGHSH, CDR2 LQKENI. The length of the CDR3 is 14 residues. V lost 3 bases and J lost 4, with 10 bases in between. In DNA form, the CDR3 reads TGTGCCAGCTCACCGAGCGGACTAGGAAACACCATATATTTT. Its translation is CASSPSGLGNTIYF.

This chain links TRBV14 with TRBJ2-2, with D unresolved. The germline gives CDR1 SGHDN, CDR2 FVKESK. V was pared by 5 bases and J by 2 bases, with 6 bases between. The CDR3 length is 13 residues. CDR3: CASSYTNTGELFF. DNA for the CDR3: TGTGCCAGCAGCTACACAAACACCGGGGAGCTGTTTTTT.

This clone occurred a few times. The chain uses TRBV15 and TRBJ1-2; tentative D call: TRBD1 (5 bases). Germline V gene sequence: CDR1 LNHNV, CDR2 YYDKDF (reference sequence). The V end lost 4 bases, the J end lost 6 bases, and 18 bases lay between the germline ends. The CDR3 consists of 15 residues. The CDR3 here is CATSITAGRRDGYTF. For the CDR3, the DNA is TGTGCCACCAGCATAACCGCGGGACGGCGGGATGGCTACACCTTC.

CDR3: CASSSPDRGLLGGANVLTF. In DNA form, the CDR3 reads TGTGCCAGCAGCTCACCGGACAGGGGGCTCCTGGGTGGGGCCAACGTCCTGACTTTC. The rearrangement uses TRBV7-9 and TRBJ2-6; 11 positions agree with TRBD1. Looked up from germline, CDR1 is SEHNR and CDR2 is FQNEAQ (reference sequence). The CDR3 contains 19 residues. After removal of 4 bases from V and 3 bases from J, the junction contained 11 bases not matched to a gene.

This chain links TRBV4-1 with TRBJ2-5; no firm D call. The CDR3 length is 14 residues. Germline V gene data show CDR1 as MGHRA and CDR2 as YSYEKL. The V gene lost 2 bases and the J gene lost 4 bases, with 11 bases spanning the gap. The CDR3 is CASSQSPVRETQYF. The DNA for the CDR3 is TGCGCCAGCAGCCAATCCCCCGTGAGAGAGACCCAGTACTTC.

The genes are TRBV28 and TRBJ2-7; 9 nucleotides align to TRBD1. The CDR3 consists of 14 residues. Germline lookup yields CDR1 MDHEN and CDR2 SYDVKM. Trimming cost V 6 bases and J 7 bases; bases outside gene matches: 10. The CDR3 DNA follows: TGTGCCAGCAGAACGGGACAGGGCGCCCGGGAGCAGTACTTC. This translates into CASRTGQGAREQYF.

In this sample, this clone turned up once. The chain carries TRBV2 and TRBJ2-7, with TRBD2 as a possible D gene (5 bases). The length of the CDR3 is 14 residues. Per the germline V gene, CDR1 is SNHLY and CDR2 is FYNNEI. V lost 3 bases, J lost 2 bases, and 11 bases lay in between. The DNA for the CDR3 is TGTGCCAGCAGTGACGACGGAGGCCCCTACGAGCAGTACTTC. Amino acid sequence: CASSDDGGPYEQYF.

V and J are TRBV4-1 and TRBJ2-7; 7 bases are a match to TRBD1. Germline V gene sequence: CDR1 MGHRA, CDR2 YSYEKL. The CDR3 extends over 17 amino acids. V dropped 6 bases and J dropped 0; count of bases not matched to a gene: 14. The CDR3 DNA reads as TGCGCCAGCAGTCCCAACGACTTACAGGGGAACTCCTACGAGCAGTACTTC. It translates to CASSPNDLQGNSYEQYF.

The table lists this clone with a few counts. The chain uses TRBV9 and TRBJ1-1; 7 positions match TRBD1. V shed 0 bases, J shed 5 bases, and the junction held 7 bases outside the gene matches. Germline V lookup: CDR1 SGDLS, CDR2 YYNGEE. The CDR3 sequence is 15 residues long. For the CDR3, the DNA is TGTGCCAGCAGCGTAGAAAGGGGGCCGGGGACTGAAGCTTTCTTT. Protein: CASSVERGPGTEAFF. The full variable domain, rest sourced from reference TRBV9 and TRBJ1-1, is DSGVTQTPKHLITATGQRVTLRCSPRSGDLSVYWYQQSLDQGLQFLIQYYNGEERAKGNILERFSAQQFPDLHSELNLSSLELGDSALYFCASSVERGPGTEAFFGQGTRLTVV.

This clone was picked up a small number of times. This chain links TRBV11-3 with TRBJ2-3, with TRBD2 identical over 10 bases. The CDR3 consists of 15 residues. V was pared by 2 bases and J by 7 bases, with 6 bases of the junction left unmatched. Germline V gene lookup returns CDR1 SGHNT and CDR2 YENEEA. Here the CDR3 reads CASSLSGSGRNTQYF. CDR3 DNA: TGTGCCAGCAGCTTATCGGGTAGCGGGAGGAATACGCAGTATTTT.

V is TRBV6-6 and J is TRBJ1-5; 9 bases align to TRBD1. The germline gives CDR1 MNHNY, CDR2 SVGAGI (reference sequence). J was trimmed by 6 bases and V by 7 bases; bases with no gene match: 13. The CDR3 extends over 16 amino acids. In DNA, the CDR3 is TGTGCCAGCACTAACACAGGGGGCTCTGTTGGTCAGCCCCAGCATTTT. This codes for CASTNTGGSVGQPQHF.

The rearrangement links TRBV27 to TRBJ2-1, with TRBD2 matching 9 bases. CDR1 and CDR2 from the germline V gene are MNHEY and SMNVEV (reference sequence). V shed 1 base, J shed 4 bases, and the junction held 5 bases outside the gene matches. CDR3 size: 16 residues. CDR3 DNA sequence: TGTGCCAGCAGTTTATTGGAAGCGGGAGGTTACAATGAGCAGTTCTTC. Translated, it gives CASSLLEAGGYNEQFF.

This clone was counted a few times. The J gene is TRBJ2-1, the V gene TRBV28, with 9 nucleotides matching TRBD1. The ends lost 4 bases at V and 7 bases at J; junction bases unmatched: 11. CDR3 length: 16 amino acids. The V gene's germline CDR1 is MDHEN and CDR2 SYDVKM. The CDR3, as DNA: TGTGCCAGCAGTTCCCCCGGGACAGGGAGAGGTAATGAGCAGTTCTTC. Protein sequence: CASSSPGTGRGNEQFF.

This clone came up a few times. This rearrangement joins TRBV20-1 to TRBJ1-1, with 8 bases identical to TRBD1. Germline CDR1 is DFQATT and CDR2 is SNEGSKA (reference sequence). The V and J ends lost 2 bases and 10 bases, in that order; junction bases with no gene match: 3. CDR3 length equals 11 residues. The DNA for the CDR3 is TGCAGTGCTAGATGGACAGGGCGAGCTTTCTTT. It yields the protein CSARWTGRAFF.

This clone was detected only once. V usage is TRBV7-9 and J usage is TRBJ2-7; possibly TRBD2 for D (5 bases). Between the trimmed V and J ends, which lost 5 bases and 1 base, there was a span of 15 bases. The CDR3 is 15 residues long. Germline V gives CDR1 SEHNR, CDR2 FQNEAQ (reference sequence). The CDR3 coding sequence is TGTGCCAGCAGCCTAGACTATCCTCTTTCCTACGAGCAGTACTTC. Translating it yields CASSLDYPLSYEQYF.

The J gene is TRBJ2-7, the V gene TRBV28, with 8 bases identical to TRBD2. The CDR3 extends over 19 amino acids. Germline V gene sequence: CDR1 MDHEN, CDR2 SYDVKM. V lost 5 bases, J lost 0 bases, and 18 bases stayed unmatched. The CDR3, as DNA: TGTGCCAGCAGTACCCCCTTGAGCGGGAGCGATCAAAGCTCCTACGAGCAGTACTTC. As protein: CASSTPLSGSDQSSYEQYF.

The chain combines TRBV5-4 with TRBJ2-3; D remains unclear. This CDR3 region has 13 residues. Germline lookup yields CDR1 SGHNT and CDR2 YYREEE (reference sequence). Trimming pared 2 bases from V and 1 base from J, leaving 5 bases between. CDR3 sequence reads: CASSFSGTDTQYF. CDR3 DNA sequence: TGTGCCAGCAGCTTCTCAGGCACAGATACGCAGTATTTT.

This clone was counted once. The rearrangement uses TRBV30 and TRBJ1-2; no clear D gene. CDR3 length: 12 residues. Germline-derived CDR1 and CDR2 are GTSNPN and SVGIG (reference sequence). V was pared by 3 bases and J by 8 bases, with 13 bases between. CDR3 bases: TGTGCCTGGAGCCAGCAGGAGCGGGGCTACACCTTC. As protein: CAWSQQERGYTF.